This TCR beta chain was profiled in a study of T cell responses to AZD1222 COVID-19 vaccine. Study observations and caveats: Repertoire samples came only from after the peak T cell response.

This clone was observed a single time. Antigen: not known. Germline CDR1 and CDR2: MGHRA and YSYEKL. The CDR3 sequence is 17 residues long. Between the trimmed V and J ends, which lost 0 bases and 8 bases, there was a span of 19 bases. Here immunoSEQ multiplex PCR was the method, and the copy in TCRdb shows in-frame clones only, minus some. The sample includes roughly 150,000 clones, around 93% seen only once; the top ten take approximately 1.4%. This clonotype originated in an adult in good health. Sequenced here: peripheral blood, sampled on day 0 of AZD1222 vaccination. This chain links TRBV4-1 with TRBJ1-4; possible D gene TRBD1, 6 bases. In DNA form, the CDR3 reads TGCGCCAGCAGCCAAGACCCCGGGACACCCACCCGGGAAAAACTGTTTTTT. Amino acid sequence: CASSQDPGTPTREKLFF.